The text below deals with one T cell receptor (beta chain). The sample is drawn from a study of blood T cell repertoires in COVID-19. As handled by the study authors: The authors estimated nucleated cell counts from reference gene primer amplification. Method: immunoSEQ multiplex PCR; TCRdb's copy keeps in-frame clones and lacks some. V, J and clone size are those of that table, while D and trimming were read from the DNA. Among tens of thousands of clones listed, roughly 80% were seen once. Sequenced input: peripheral blood. This sequence was found in a woman older than 75 with acute or convalescent COVID-19.

The chain's CDR3 is CASSASTTGLTEAFF. CDR3 DNA sequence: TGTGCCAGCAGTGCCAGTACCACAGGGCTCACTGAAGCTTTCTTT. The chain is built from TRBV11-2 and TRBJ1-1; D might be TRBD1 (6 bases). V lost 6 bases and J lost 4, with 18 bases in between. The germline gives CDR1 SGHAT, CDR2 FQNNGV. This CDR3 comprises 15 residues.